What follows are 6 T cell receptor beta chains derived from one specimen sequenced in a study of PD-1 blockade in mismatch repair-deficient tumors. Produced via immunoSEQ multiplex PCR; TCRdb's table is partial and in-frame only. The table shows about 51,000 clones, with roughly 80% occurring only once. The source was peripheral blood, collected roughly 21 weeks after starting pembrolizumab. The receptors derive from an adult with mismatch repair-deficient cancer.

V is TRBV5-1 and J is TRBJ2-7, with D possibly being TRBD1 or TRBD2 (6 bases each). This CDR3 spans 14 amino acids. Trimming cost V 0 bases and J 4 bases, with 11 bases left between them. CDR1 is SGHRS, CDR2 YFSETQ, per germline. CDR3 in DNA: TGCGCCAGCAGCTTGGGGCAAGGGGGGTACGAGCAGTACTTC. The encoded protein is CASSLGQGGYEQYF.

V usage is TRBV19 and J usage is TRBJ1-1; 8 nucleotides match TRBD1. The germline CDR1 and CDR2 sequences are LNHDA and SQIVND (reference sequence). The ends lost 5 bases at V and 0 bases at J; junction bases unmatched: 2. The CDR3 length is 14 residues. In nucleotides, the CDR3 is TGTGCCAGTAGTGAGGGACAGGTGAACACTGAAGCTTTCTTT. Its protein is CASSEGQVNTEAFF. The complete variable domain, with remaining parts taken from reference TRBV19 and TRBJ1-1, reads DGGITQSPKYLFRKEGQNVTLSCEQNLNHDAMYWYRQDPGQGLRLIYYSQIVNDFQKGDIAEGYSVSREKKESFPLTVTSAQKNPTAFYLCASSEGQVNTEAFFGQGTRLTVV.

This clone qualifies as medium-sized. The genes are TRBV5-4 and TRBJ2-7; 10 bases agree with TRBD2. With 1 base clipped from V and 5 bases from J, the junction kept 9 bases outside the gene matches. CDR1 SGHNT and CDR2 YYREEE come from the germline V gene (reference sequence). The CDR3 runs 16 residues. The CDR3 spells CASSLPSGSGVNEQYF. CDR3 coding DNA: TGTGCCAGCAGCTTGCCTAGCGGGAGTGGTGTAAACGAGCAGTACTTC.

The CDR3 reads CASSLDFPAGELFF. CDR3 bases: TGTGCCAGCAGCTTAGACTTCCCGGCAGGGGAGCTGTTTTTT. The chain joins TRBV7-9 to TRBJ2-2; D call uncertain. Germline V CDR1 and CDR2: SEHNR, FQNEAQ (reference sequence). This CDR3 contains 14 residues. Trimming cost V 1 base and J 8 bases, with 11 bases left between them.

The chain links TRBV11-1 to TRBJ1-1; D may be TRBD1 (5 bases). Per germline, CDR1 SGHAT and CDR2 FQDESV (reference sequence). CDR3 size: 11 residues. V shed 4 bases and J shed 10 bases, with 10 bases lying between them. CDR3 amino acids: CASSSGLGAFF. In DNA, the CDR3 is TGTGCCAGCAGCTCAGGGCTGGGAGCTTTCTTT.

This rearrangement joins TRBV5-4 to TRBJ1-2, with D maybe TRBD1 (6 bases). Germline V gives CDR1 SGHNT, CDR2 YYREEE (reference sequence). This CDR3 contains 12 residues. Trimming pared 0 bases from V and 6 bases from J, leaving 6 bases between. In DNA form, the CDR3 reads TGTGCCAGCAGCTTGGACAGGGATGGCTACACCTTC. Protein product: CASSLDRDGYTF.